Listed here are 17 T cell receptor beta chains from one sample, sequenced in a study of vaccination and CD4 T cells after COVID-19. Via MiXCR, TCRdb re-called the PCR reads, giving one row per CDR3 protein. The table includes approximately 19,000 distinct CDR3 sequences, approximately 67% detected once. The specimen comprised CD4+ T cells from blood, sampled before SARS-CoV-2 vaccination. The source of these receptors is a human donor who had recovered from COVID-19.

The table lists this clonotype with a few counts. The DNA for the CDR3 is TGCAGTGCTAGAGCCCCCAGACAGAATCCGTTCACTGAAGCTTTCTTT. As protein: CSARAPRQNPFTEAFF. The V gene is TRBV20-1, the J gene TRBJ1-1; D possibly corresponds to TRBD1 (5 bases). There are 16 residues in the CDR3. In germline, CDR1 is DFQATT, CDR2 SNEGSKA (reference sequence). The germline V and J ends were trimmed by 1 base and 4 bases, with 19 bases remaining between them.

V and J are TRBV5-1 and TRBJ2-3; D ambiguous. V was cut by 0 bases and J by 7 bases, with 3 bases left in between. Germline CDR1 SGHRS, CDR2 YFSETQ. CDR3 length equals 11 residues. CDR3 nucleotides: TGCGCCAGCAGCTTGGAGAATACGCAGTATTTT. As protein: CASSLENTQYF.

J is TRBJ1-2 and V is TRBV15; TRBD1 matches at 8 bases. The CDR3 runs to 16 residues. The V and J ends lost 1 base and 0 bases, in that order; junction bases with no gene match: 4. Germline V lookup: CDR1 LNHNV, CDR2 YYDKDF (reference sequence). CDR3 DNA: TGTGCCACCAGCAGAGCCCCAGGGGGCCCTAACTATGGCTACACCTTC. Its protein product is CATSRAPGGPNYGYTF.

V usage is TRBV7-8 and J usage is TRBJ1-5; 8 bases are shared with TRBD1. From germline, CDR1 is SGHVS and CDR2 FQNEAQ. The V and J ends lost 5 bases and 4 bases, in that order; junction bases with no gene match: 7. The CDR3 is 15 amino acids. The CDR3 nucleotides read TGTGCCAGCAGCCTAAGCAGGGGGCTAAATCAGCCCCAGCATTTT. Translated: CASSLSRGLNQPQHF. Drawing the rest from reference TRBV7-8 and TRBJ1-5, the complete variable domain is GAGVSQSPRYKVAKRGQDVALRCDPISGHVSLFWYQQALGQGPEFLTYFQNEAQLDKSGLPSDRFFAERPEGSVSTLKIQRTQQEDSAVYLCASSLSRGLNQPQHFGDGTRLSIL.

The genes are TRBV7-2 and TRBJ1-2, with TRBD1 identical over 7 bases. CDR1 and CDR2 (germline): SGHTA, FQGNSA. V gave up 3 bases and J gave up 7 bases; unmatched junction bases: 5. CDR3 length equals 13 residues. CDR3 DNA: TGTGCCAGCAGCTTGGGACAGACCCCTGGCTACACCTTC. Translating gives CASSLGQTPGYTF.

V gene TRBV7-4 combines with J gene TRBJ1-5, with unresolved D. Trimming took off 4 bases at V and 6 bases at J, with 13 bases between the two ends. CDR3 length: 14 residues. Germline V gene data show CDR1 as SGHVT and CDR2 as SQSDAQ. The CDR3 DNA reads TGTGCCAGCAGCTCGGAATCACCTGTTCAGCCCCAGCATTTT. Translated: CASSSESPVQPQHF.

The chain has TRBV9 and TRBJ2-3; D is unresolved. Per germline, CDR1 SGDLS and CDR2 YYNGEE. V was trimmed by 0 bases and J by 11 bases, leaving 10 bases between them. The CDR3 contains 12 residues. CDR3 sequence: CASSVEAGVQYF. In DNA, the CDR3 is TGTGCCAGCAGCGTAGAGGCAGGTGTGCAGTATTTT.

The chain uses TRBV29-1 and TRBJ1-2; 7 bases align to TRBD1. Trimming removed 5 bases from V and 3 bases from J; junction bases left unmatched: 3. The CDR3 is 12 residues long. Germline V gene data show CDR1 as SQVTM and CDR2 as ANQGSEA. CDR3 sequence reads: CSVPQGDYGYTF. The CDR3 bases are TGCAGCGTTCCCCAGGGGGACTATGGCTACACCTTC.

The chain recombines TRBV27 with TRBJ2-7; 11 bases fit TRBD2. Per germline, CDR1 MNHEY and CDR2 SMNVEV (reference sequence). The CDR3 sequence is 18 residues long. After removal of 7 bases from V and 5 bases from J, the junction contained 19 bases not matched to a gene. The DNA for the CDR3 is TGTGCCAGCACCTCTATGGGACTAGCGGTCGCCCCTGCTGACGAGCAGTACTTC. This codes for CASTSMGLAVAPADEQYF.

The chain carries TRBV12-5 and TRBJ2-3; 7 bases fit TRBD1. This CDR3 has 16 residues. Germline V CDR1 and CDR2: LGHNT, FRNRAP. The V segment lost 3 bases and the J segment 4 bases; nucleotides outside the gene matches: 10. The CDR3 is CASGLGGRGLPDTQYF. CDR3 nucleotide sequence: TGTGCTAGTGGTTTAGGCGGCAGGGGGTTACCAGATACGCAGTATTTT.

This clonotype was seen a handful of times. The genes are TRBV15 and TRBJ2-5; TRBD2 agrees at 10 bases. CDR1 is LNHNV, CDR2 YYDKDF, per germline (reference sequence). There are 15 residues in the CDR3. V gave up 1 base and J gave up 3 bases; unmatched junction bases: 2. As DNA, the CDR3 is TGTGCCACCAGCAGAGGGCTAGCGGGAGAAGAGACCCAGTACTTC. Encoded protein: CATSRGLAGEETQYF.

The V gene is TRBV12-3 or TRBV12-4, the J gene TRBJ1-1; D is ambiguous. V was clipped by 6 bases and J by 1 base, with 9 bases between them. CDR3 size: 13 residues. The CDR3 DNA reads as TGTGCCAGCAGCCGAAACGGGAACACTGAAGCTTTCTTT. It is translated as CASSRNGNTEAFF.

This clonotype was observed a handful of times. The chain employs TRBV24-1 and TRBJ2-2; 11 bases align to TRBD1. This CDR3 has 16 residues. With V trimmed by 3 bases and J by 4 bases, 3 bases remained unmatched. Germline assignment: CDR1 KGHDR and CDR2 SFDVKD. CDR3 nucleotide sequence: TGTGCCACCAGTGATCGGACAGGGGGCATCACCGGGGAGCTGTTTTTT. This translates into CATSDRTGGITGELFF.

A single count supports this clonotype. The chain uses TRBV18 and TRBJ2-7, with a possible D match to TRBD1 (5 bases). V lost 3 bases and J lost 6, with 15 bases in between. The CDR3 contains 14 residues. Per the germline V gene, CDR1 is KGHSH and CDR2 is LQKENI. Here the CDR3 reads CASSPSRQGTEQYF. The CDR3 DNA is TGTGCCAGCTCACCTTCCAGGCAGGGTACCGAGCAGTACTTC.

With respect to this clonotype: The junction departs from the called germline gene at one end, perhaps through a read error. The chain couples TRBV10-3 to TRBJ2-7; D unclear. Germline CDR1 reads ENHRY; CDR2 reads SYGVKD. The CDR3 spans 13 residues. The CDR3 protein is CASSLPHPYEQYF. DNA of the CDR3: TGTGCCAGCAGTTTACCTCATCCCTACGAGCAGTACTTC.

This sequence joins TRBV20-1 and TRBJ2-7; TRBD1 agrees at 8 bases. Germline CDR1 and CDR2: DFQATT and SNEGSKA (reference sequence). The CDR3 is made up of 11 amino acids. V shed 0 bases and J 12 bases; nucleotides not matched to a gene: 4. CDR3 region: CSARDETGGYF. The CDR3 DNA sequence: TGCAGTGCTAGAGATGAAACAGGGGGGTACTTC.

This clonotype was counted between two and nine times. The chain has TRBV30 and TRBJ1-2; D remains ambiguous. Germline V gene data show CDR1 as GTSNPN and CDR2 as SVGIG (reference sequence). V lost 3 bases, J lost 7 bases, and 9 bases lay in between. This CDR3 has 11 residues. The DNA for the CDR3 is TGTGCCTGGAGGCTACGTGGTGGCTACACCTTC. Its translation is CAWRLRGGYTF.